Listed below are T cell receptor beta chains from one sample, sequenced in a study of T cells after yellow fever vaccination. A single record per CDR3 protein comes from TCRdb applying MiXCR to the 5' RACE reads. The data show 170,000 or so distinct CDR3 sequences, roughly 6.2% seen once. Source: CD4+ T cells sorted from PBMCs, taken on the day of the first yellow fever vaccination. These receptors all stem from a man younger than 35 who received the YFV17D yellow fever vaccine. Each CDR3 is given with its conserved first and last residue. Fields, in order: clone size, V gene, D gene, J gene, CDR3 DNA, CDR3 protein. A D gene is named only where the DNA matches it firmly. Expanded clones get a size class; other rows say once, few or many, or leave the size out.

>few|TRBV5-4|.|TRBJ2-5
TGTGCCAGCAGCTTTATCGGGGGCACAAGACGGGGAGAGACCCAGTACTTC
CASSFIGGTRRGETQYF
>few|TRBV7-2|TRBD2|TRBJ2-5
TGTGCCAGCAGCCCGAGGCTAGCGGGGGGGGGAGAGACCCAGTACTTC
CASSPRLAGGGETQYF
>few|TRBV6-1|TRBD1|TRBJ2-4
TGTGCCAGCAACCGGGACAGGGGGCTAAAAAACATTCAGTACTTC
CASNRDRGLKNIQYF
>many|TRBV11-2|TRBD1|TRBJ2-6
TGTGCCAGCAGCCCACAGGGGTCTGGGGCCAACGTCCTGACTTTC
CASSPQGSGANVLTF
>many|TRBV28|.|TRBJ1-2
TGTGCCAGCAGCCCCTCGTCCACGGACAGAAACTATGGCTACACCTTC
CASSPSSTDRNYGYTF
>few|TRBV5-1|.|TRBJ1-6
TGCGCCAGCAGCTTGGCATTTCCAGATTCACCCCTCCACTTT
CASSLAFPDSPLHF
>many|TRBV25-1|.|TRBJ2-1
TGTGCCAGCAGTGTTGGGATCGGGCAGTTCTTC
CASSVGIGQFF
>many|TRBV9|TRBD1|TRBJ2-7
TGTGCCAGCAGCGTCTCCACCGGGACAGGGGGCCACGAGCAGTACTTC
CASSVSTGTGGHEQYF
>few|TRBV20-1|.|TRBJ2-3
TGCAGTGCTAGACTAGGGCGCACAGATACGCAGTATTTT
CSARLGRTDTQYF
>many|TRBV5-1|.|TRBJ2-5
TGCGCCAGCAGCTTGGCCGTGGGTTTAGAGACCCAGTACTTC
CASSLAVGLETQYF
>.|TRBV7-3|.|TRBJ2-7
TGTGCCAGCAGCGCACGGGACTCCGCCGAGCAGTACTTC
CASSARDSAEQYF
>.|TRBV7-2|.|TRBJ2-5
TGTGCCAGCAGCTTAGTAGTCAGGAGGGGCGAGACCCAGTACTTC
CASSLVVRRGETQYF
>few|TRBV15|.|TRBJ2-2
TGTGCCACTCAGCTGGGGACGTGGAACACCGGGGAGCTGTTTTTT
CATQLGTWNTGELFF
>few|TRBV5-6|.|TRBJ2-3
TGTGCCAGCAGCTTTATGACAGATACGCAGTATTTT
CASSFMTDTQYF
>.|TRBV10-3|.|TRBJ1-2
TGTGCCATCAAGGGGAGCTATGGCTACACCTTC
CAIKGSYGYTF
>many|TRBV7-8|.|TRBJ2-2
TGTGCCAGCCGAAGCCGGACTAACGTGGGGGAGCTGTTTTTT
CASRSRTNVGELFF
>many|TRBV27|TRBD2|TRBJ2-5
TGTGCCAGCAGCACTAGCGGGATCCAAGAGACCCAGTACTTC
CASSTSGIQETQYF
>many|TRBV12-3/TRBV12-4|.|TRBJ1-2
TGTGCCAGCAGTCCCTCGGGGGTGTATTACGGCTACACCTTC
CASSPSGVYYGYTF
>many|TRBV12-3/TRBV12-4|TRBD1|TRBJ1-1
TGTGCCAGCAGTCCTGGGACAGCCGGCACTGAAGCTTTCTTT
CASSPGTAGTEAFF
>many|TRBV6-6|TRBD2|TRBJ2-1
TGTGCCACCGGGACTAGCGGGGGCTATGAGCAGTTCTTC
CATGTSGGYEQFF
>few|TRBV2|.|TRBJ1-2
TGTGCCAGCAGACGAACAGGTGCCGAGTTCTATGGCTACACCTTC
CASRRTGAEFYGYTF
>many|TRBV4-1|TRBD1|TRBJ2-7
TGCGCCAGCAGCCGAACAGGGGGTGAGCAGTACTTC
CASSRTGGEQYF
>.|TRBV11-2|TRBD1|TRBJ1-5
TGTGCCAGCAGCCGCTTTCCCTACAGGGGGAATCAGCCCCAGCATTTT
CASSRFPYRGNQPQHF
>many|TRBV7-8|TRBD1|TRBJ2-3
TGTGCCAGCAGCTTAGGGGGACAGGGGAGCACAGATACGCAGTATTTT
CASSLGGQGSTDTQYF
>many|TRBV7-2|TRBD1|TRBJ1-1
TGTGCCAGCAGCTTAGTCGGGACAGGGGGGAACACTGAAGCTTTCTTT
CASSLVGTGGNTEAFF
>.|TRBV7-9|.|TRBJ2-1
TGTGCCAGCAGCGCCGGTTCCAGCGACTACAATGAGCAGTTCTTC
CASSAGSSDYNEQFF
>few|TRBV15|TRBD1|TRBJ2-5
TGTGCCACCAGCGAGACAGGGGGCCGAGAGACCCAGTACTTC
CATSETGGRETQYF
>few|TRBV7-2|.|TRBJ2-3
TGTGCCAGCAGCCCGACGAGGGCGGGCAATACGCAGTATTTT
CASSPTRAGNTQYF
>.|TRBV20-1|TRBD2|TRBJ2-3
TGCACCGCCAGCGGGATAGATACGCAGTATTTT
CTASGIDTQYF
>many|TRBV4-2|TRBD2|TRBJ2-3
TGTGCCAGCAGCCAACCGGGACTAGCGGGGCCGCAGTATTTT
CASSQPGLAGPQYF
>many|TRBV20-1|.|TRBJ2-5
TGCAGTGCTAGCGGGGAATCCATCCAAGAGACCCAGTACTTC
CSASGESIQETQYF
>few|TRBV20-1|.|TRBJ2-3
TGCAGTGCTAGAGGGAGAGCCACAGATACGCAGTATTTT
CSARGRATDTQYF
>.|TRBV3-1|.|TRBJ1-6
TGTGCCAGCAGCCAAGGTAGGGGGATCTATTCACCCCTCCACTTT
CASSQGRGIYSPLHF
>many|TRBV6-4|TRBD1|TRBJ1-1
TGTGCCAGCAGTGAGAGGGGGCGCATGGCTGAAGCTTTCTTT
CASSERGRMAEAFF
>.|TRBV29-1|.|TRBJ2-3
TGCTCCTCGCGGGGCAGCATTTTAGATACGCAGTATTTT
CSSRGSILDTQYF
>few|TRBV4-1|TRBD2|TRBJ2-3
TGCGCCAGCAGCCAAGTCGGGGGGTTAGATACGCAGTATTTT
CASSQVGGLDTQYF
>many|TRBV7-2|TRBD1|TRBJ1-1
TGTGCCAGCAGCGCAAGAGGGCAGGGGGGTGAAGCTTTCTTT
CASSARGQGGEAFF
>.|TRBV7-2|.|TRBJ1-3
TGTGCCAGCAGCTTAGCGGGGGAGCGGGTCATATATTTT
CASSLAGERVIYF
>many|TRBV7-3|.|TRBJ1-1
TGTGCCAGCAGCTTAACGTTTGGAGACACTGAAGCTTTCTTT
CASSLTFGDTEAFF
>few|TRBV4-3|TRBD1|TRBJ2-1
TGCGCCAGCAGCCGCTATTTCCTGGGACAGGAGACTTCCTACAATGAGCAGTTCTTC
CASSRYFLGQETSYNEQFF
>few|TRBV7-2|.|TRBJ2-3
TGTGCCAGCAGCCCCGAGGTCGGGCGCACAGATACGCAGTATTTT
CASSPEVGRTDTQYF
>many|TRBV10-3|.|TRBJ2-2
TGTGCCATCAGTGAGTCGGCATCCGGGGAGCTGTTTTTT
CAISESASGELFF
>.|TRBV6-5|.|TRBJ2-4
TGTGCCAGCAGTAGGGGGGGTCTCGCCAAAAACATTCAGTACTTC
CASSRGGLAKNIQYF
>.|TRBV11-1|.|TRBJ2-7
TGTGCCAGCAGCCCGGGACTCCCCTCCTACGAGCAGTACTTC
CASSPGLPSYEQYF
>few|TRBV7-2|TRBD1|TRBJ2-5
TGTGCCAGCAGCGGCCTAACCGGGACAGGGTCGATGGAGACCCAGTACTTC
CASSGLTGTGSMETQYF
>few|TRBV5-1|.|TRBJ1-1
TGCGCCAGCCGTAGGTCCGCAGGGAACACTGAAGCTTTCTTT
CASRRSAGNTEAFF
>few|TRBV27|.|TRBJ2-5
TGTGCCAGCAGTTTATCTCCGACTCAAGAGACCCAGTACTTC
CASSLSPTQETQYF
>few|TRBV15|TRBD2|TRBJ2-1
TGTGCCACCAGCAGAGGGGGGGGGGAGCTATACAATGAGCAGTTCTTC
CATSRGGGELYNEQFF
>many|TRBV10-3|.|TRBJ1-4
TGTGCCATCAGTGAGTCGCTGATCCAAAATGAAAAACTGTTTTTT
CAISESLIQNEKLFF
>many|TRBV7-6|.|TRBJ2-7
TGTGCCAGCAGCCCATTTGCAATCTCCTACGAGCAGTACTTC
CASSPFAISYEQYF
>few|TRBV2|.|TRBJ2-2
TGTGCCAGCAAACTTACACCGAACACCGGGGAGCTGTTTTTT
CASKLTPNTGELFF
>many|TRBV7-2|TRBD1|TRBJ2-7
TGTGCCAGCAGCTTTCAGGGGGACAGTTTGTCCTACGAGCAGTACTTC
CASSFQGDSLSYEQYF
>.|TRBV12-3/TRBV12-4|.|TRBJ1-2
TGTGCCAGCAGTTTAAGGGGCTACACCTTC
CASSLRGYTF